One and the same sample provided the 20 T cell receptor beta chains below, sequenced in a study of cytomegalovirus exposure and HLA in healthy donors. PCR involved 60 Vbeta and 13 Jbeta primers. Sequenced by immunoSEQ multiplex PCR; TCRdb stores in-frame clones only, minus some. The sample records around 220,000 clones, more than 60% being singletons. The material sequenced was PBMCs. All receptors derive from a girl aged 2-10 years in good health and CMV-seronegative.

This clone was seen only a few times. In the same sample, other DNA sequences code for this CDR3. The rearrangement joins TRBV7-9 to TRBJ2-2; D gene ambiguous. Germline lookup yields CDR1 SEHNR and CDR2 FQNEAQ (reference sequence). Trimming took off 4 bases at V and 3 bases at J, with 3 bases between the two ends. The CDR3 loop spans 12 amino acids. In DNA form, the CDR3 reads TGTGCCAGCAGCTCTTACACCGGGGAGCTGTTTTTT. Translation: CASSSYTGELFF.

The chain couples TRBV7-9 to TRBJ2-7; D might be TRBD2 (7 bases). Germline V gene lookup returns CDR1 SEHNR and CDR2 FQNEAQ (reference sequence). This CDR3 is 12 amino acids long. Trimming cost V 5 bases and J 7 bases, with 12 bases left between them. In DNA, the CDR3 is TGTGCCAGCAGCCCACAGGGAGGGGAGCAGTACTTC. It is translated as CASSPQGGEQYF.

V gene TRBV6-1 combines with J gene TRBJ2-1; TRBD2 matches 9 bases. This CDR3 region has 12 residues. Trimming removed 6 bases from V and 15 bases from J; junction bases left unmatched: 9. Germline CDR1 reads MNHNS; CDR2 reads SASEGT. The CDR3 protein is CASRQEKAGGFF. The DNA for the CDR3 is TGTGCCAGCAGGCAAGAAAAAGCGGGAGGGTTCTTC.

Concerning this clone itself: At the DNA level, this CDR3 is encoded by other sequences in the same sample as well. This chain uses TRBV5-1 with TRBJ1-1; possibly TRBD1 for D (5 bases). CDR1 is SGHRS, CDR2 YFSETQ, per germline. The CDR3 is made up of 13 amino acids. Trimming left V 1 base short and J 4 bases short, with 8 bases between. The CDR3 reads CASSLTGGTEAFF. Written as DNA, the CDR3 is TGCGCCAGCAGCTTGACCGGGGGCACTGAAGCTTTCTTT.

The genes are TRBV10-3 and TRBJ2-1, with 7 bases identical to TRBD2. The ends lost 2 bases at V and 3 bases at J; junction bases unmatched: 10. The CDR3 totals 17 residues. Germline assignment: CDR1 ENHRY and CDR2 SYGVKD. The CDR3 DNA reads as TGTGCCATCAGTGAGAATAGCGGGTGGGGTTACTACAATGAGCAGTTCTTC. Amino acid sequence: CAISENSGWGYYNEQFF.

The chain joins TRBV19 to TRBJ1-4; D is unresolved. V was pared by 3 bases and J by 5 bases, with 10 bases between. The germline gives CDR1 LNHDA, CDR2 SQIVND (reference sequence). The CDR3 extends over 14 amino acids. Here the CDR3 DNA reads TGTGCCAGTAGTATTTTCCGGGAAAATGAAAAACTGTTTTTT. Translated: CASSIFRENEKLFF.

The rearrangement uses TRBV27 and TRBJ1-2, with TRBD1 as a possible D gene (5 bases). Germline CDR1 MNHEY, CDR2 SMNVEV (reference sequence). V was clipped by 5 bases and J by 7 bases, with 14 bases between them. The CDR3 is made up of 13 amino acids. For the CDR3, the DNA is TGTGCCAGCAGTGTAAGGAGGGGTTCTGGCTACACCTTC. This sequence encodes CASSVRRGSGYTF.

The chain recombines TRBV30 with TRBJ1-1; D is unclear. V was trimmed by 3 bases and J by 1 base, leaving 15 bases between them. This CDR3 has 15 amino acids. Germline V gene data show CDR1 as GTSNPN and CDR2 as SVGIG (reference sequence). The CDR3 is CAWSEGYSGNTEAFF. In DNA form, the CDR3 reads TGTGCCTGGAGCGAAGGTTACTCAGGGAACACTGAAGCTTTCTTT.

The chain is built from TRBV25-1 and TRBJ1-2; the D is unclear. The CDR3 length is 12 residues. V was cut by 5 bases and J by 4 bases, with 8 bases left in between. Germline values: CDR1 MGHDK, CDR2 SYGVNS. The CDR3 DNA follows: TGTGCCAGCAGTATATCGGGCTATGGCTACACCTTC. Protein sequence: CASSISGYGYTF.

CDR3 region: CATSRFPGGSYEQYF. CDR3 nucleotide sequence: TGTGCCACCAGCAGATTTCCGGGGGGGTCCTACGAGCAGTACTTC. The chain uses TRBV15 and TRBJ2-7; 8 nucleotides agree with TRBD2. The CDR3 sequence is 15 residues long. In germline, CDR1 is LNHNV, CDR2 YYDKDF (reference sequence). V dropped 2 bases and J dropped 1; count of bases not matched to a gene: 4.

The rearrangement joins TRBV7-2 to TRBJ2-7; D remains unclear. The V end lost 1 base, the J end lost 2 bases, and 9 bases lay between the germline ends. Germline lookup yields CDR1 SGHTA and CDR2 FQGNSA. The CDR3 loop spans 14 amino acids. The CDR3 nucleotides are TGTGCCAGCAGCTTAGTAGGCGGTACCTACGAGCAGTACTTC. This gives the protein CASSLVGGTYEQYF.

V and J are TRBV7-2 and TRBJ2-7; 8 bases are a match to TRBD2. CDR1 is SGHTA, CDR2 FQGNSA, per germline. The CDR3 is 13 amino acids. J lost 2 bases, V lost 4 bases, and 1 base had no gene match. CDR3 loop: CASSSLAAYEQYF. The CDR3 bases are TGTGCCAGCAGCTCACTAGCGGCCTACGAGCAGTACTTC.

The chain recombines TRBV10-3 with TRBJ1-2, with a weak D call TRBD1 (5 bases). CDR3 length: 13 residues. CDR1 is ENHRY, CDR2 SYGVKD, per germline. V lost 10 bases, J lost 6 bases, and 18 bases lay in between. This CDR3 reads CATESGIADGYTF. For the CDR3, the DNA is TGTGCCACCGAATCAGGGATTGCGGATGGCTACACCTTC.

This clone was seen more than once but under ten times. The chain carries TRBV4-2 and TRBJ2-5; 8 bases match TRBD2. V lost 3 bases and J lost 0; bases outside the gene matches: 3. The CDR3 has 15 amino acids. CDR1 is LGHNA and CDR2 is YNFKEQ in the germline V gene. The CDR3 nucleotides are TGTGCCAGCAGCCAGCGGGGGGCTCACCAAGAGACCCAGTACTTC. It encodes CASSQRGAHQETQYF.

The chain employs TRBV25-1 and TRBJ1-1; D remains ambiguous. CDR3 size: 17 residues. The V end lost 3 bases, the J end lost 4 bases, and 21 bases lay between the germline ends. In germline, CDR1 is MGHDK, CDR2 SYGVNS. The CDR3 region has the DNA TGTGCCAGCAGTGACGGGTCAGGCGGGTCTCAATCCACTGAAGCTTTCTTT. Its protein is CASSDGSGGSQSTEAFF.

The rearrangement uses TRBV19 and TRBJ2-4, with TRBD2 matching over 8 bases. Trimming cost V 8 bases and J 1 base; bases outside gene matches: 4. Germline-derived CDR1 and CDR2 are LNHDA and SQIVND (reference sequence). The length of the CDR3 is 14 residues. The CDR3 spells CASAIAGAKNIQYF. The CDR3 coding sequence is TGTGCCAGTGCTATAGCGGGGGCCAAAAACATTCAGTACTTC.

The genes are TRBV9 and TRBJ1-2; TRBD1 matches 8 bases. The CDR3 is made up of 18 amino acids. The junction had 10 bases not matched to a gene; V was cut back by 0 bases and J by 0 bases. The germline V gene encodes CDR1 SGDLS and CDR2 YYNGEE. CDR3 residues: CASSVARHRGTANYGYTF. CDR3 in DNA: TGTGCCAGCAGCGTAGCAAGGCACAGGGGGACAGCTAACTATGGCTACACCTTC.

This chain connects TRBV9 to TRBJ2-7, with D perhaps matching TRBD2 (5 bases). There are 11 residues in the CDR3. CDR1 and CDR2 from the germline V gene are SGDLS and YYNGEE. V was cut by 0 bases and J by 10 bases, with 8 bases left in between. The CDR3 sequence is CASSVGEIQYF. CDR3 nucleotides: TGTGCCAGCAGCGTAGGGGAGATTCAGTACTTC.

The CDR3 DNA reads as TGCGCCAGCAGTGAGTCTGGACTAGCGGGAATCAATGAGCAGTTCTTC. Translation: CASSESGLAGINEQFF. This sequence joins TRBV10-2 and TRBJ2-1; 12 nucleotides match TRBD2. The ends lost 0 bases at V and 6 bases at J; junction bases unmatched: 3. In germline, CDR1 is WSHSY, CDR2 SAAADI. The CDR3 totals 16 residues.

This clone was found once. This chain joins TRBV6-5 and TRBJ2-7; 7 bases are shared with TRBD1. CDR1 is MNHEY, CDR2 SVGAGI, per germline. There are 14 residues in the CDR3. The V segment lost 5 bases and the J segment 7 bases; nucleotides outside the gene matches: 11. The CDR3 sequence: CASSTGQVSWEQYF. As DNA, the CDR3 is TGTGCCAGCAGTACCGGACAGGTGAGCTGGGAGCAGTACTTC.